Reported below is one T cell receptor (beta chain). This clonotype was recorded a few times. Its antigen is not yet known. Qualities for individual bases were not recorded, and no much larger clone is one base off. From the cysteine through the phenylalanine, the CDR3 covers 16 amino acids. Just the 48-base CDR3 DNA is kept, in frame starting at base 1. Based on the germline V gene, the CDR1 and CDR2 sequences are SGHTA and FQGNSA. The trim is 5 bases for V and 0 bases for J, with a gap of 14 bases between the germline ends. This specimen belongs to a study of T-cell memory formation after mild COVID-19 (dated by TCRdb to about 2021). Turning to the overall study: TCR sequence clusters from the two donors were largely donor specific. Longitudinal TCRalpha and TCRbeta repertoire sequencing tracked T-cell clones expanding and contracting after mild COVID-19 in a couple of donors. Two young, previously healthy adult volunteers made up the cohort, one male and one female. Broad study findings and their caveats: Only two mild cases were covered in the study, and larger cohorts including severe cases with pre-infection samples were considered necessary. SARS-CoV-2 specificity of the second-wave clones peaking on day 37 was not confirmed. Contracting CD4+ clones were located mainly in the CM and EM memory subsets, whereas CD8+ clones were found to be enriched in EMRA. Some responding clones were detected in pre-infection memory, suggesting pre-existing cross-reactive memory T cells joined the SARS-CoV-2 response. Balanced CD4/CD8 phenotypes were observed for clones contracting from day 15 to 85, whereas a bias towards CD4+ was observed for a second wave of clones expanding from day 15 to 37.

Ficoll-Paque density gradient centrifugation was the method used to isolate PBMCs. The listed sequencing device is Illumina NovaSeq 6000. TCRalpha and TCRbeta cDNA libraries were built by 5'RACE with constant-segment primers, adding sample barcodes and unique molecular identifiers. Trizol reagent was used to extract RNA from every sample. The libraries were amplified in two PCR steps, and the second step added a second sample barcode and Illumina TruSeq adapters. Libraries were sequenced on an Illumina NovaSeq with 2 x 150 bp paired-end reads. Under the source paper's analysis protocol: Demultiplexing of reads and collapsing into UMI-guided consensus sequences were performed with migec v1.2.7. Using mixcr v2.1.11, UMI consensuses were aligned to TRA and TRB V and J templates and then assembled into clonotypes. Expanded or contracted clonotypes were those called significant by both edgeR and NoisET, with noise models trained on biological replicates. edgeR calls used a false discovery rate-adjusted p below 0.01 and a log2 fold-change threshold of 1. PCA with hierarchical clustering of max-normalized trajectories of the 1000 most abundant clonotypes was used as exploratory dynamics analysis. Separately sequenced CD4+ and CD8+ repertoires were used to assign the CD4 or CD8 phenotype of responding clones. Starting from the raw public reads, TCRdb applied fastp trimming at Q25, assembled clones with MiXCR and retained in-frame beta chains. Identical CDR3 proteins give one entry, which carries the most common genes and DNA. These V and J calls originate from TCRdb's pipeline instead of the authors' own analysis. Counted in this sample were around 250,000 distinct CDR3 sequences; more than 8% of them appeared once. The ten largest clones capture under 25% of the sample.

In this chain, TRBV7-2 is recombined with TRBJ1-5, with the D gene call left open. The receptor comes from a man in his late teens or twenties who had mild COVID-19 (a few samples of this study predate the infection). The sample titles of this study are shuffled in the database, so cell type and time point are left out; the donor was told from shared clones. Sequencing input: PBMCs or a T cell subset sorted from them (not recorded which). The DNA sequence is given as TGTGCCAGCAGCCCCCAGAGGACCTATAGCAATCAGCCCCAGCATTTT. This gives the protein CASSPQRTYSNQPQHF.